One sample yielded the 18 T cell receptor beta chains listed below, sequenced in a study of T cells in Graves' hyperthyroidism and ophthalmopathy. RNA transcripts served as the template for amplifying TCR beta CDR3 regions. In the first-round RT-PCR of the TCR CDR3, the HTBI primer set was used. TCRdb re-analysed the multiplex PCR reads in MiXCR, keeping a single row per CDR3 protein. The table includes some 370,000 distinct CDR3 sequences, about a sixth detected once. The sequenced sample was blood. The receptor source for this set is a woman aged 25 to 39 with Graves' hyperthyroidism that later progressed to Graves' ophthalmopathy.

This clonotype was observed a handful of times. V and J are TRBV6-1 and TRBJ2-7; 10 bases map to TRBD2. The CDR3 extends over 15 amino acids. The V segment lost 5 bases and the J segment 6 bases; nucleotides outside the gene matches: 10. Germline CDR1 and CDR2: MNHNS and SASEGT. The CDR3 DNA reads TGTGCCAGCAGTACCCCTAGCGGGAGTAGTTCCGAGCAGTACTTC. Protein product: CASSTPSGSSSEQYF.

The sample holds many counts of this clonotype. This chain links TRBV29-1 with TRBJ1-2; D gene ambiguous. The CDR3 contains 14 residues. The germline V gene encodes CDR1 SQVTM and CDR2 ANQGSEA. V lost 1 base and J 2 bases, leaving 11 bases between the germline ends. CDR3 bases: TGCAGCGTTGAAGCTGGTGGCGCAAACTATGGCTACACCTTC. Encoded protein: CSVEAGGANYGYTF.

This clonotype was seen at least ten times. V usage is TRBV20-1 and J usage is TRBJ2-7, with TRBD1 matching 7 bases. The V segment lost 3 bases and the J segment 3 bases; nucleotides outside the gene matches: 8. CDR3 length: 14 amino acids. Germline CDR1 and CDR2: DFQATT and SNEGSKA (reference sequence). The CDR3 is CSASGTETIYEQYF. CDR3 nucleotides: TGCAGTGCTAGCGGGACAGAAACTATCTACGAGCAGTACTTC.

This clonotype was observed a handful of times. The chain couples TRBV20-1 to TRBJ1-5; TRBD1 matches at 7 bases. The germline V gene has CDR1 DFQATT and CDR2 SNEGSKA (reference sequence). Losses at the gene ends were 6 bases for V and 3 bases for J; bases not matched to a gene: 8. CDR3 size: 14 residues. The CDR3 DNA reads as TGCAGTGCCCGGGACAGCCGAATCAATCAGCCCCAGCATTTT. Amino acids: CSARDSRINQPQHF.

This clonotype has a handful of counts. V usage is TRBV10-3 and J usage is TRBJ2-4; no clear D. Germline CDR1 is ENHRY and CDR2 is SYGVKD. The CDR3 spans 18 residues. V was pared by 0 bases and J by 0 bases, with 15 bases between. The CDR3 here is CAISESWQSALAKNIQYF. The DNA of the CDR3 is TGTGCCATCAGTGAGTCGTGGCAATCGGCGCTAGCCAAAAACATTCAGTACTTC.

This clonotype was observed a few times. As DNA, the CDR3 is TGCGCCAGCAATAGCGGGAGGGCCACAGATACGCAGTATTTT. Protein sequence: CASNSGRATDTQYF. The chain uses TRBV10-2 and TRBJ2-3; 11 bases map to TRBD2. Germline V gives CDR1 WSHSY, CDR2 SAAADI. Trimming at V came to 7 bases and at J to 2 bases, leaving 2 bases not matched to a gene. The CDR3 sequence is 14 residues long.

This clonotype was seen at least ten times. The chain links TRBV5-1 to TRBJ2-7; 7 positions agree with TRBD2. The V segment lost 0 bases and the J segment 3 bases; nucleotides outside the gene matches: 6. The CDR3 is 15 amino acids. Germline V gene lookup returns CDR1 SGHRS and CDR2 YFSETQ. CDR3 in amino acids: CASSLGAGPSYEQYF. The CDR3 bases are TGCGCCAGCAGCTTGGGAGCGGGGCCTAGCTACGAGCAGTACTTC.

This clonotype was found many times. J is TRBJ2-7 and V is TRBV7-2, with a possible D match to TRBD1 (5 bases). Germline loops: CDR1 SGHTA, CDR2 FQGNSA. V lost 1 base and J lost 5, with 9 bases in between. The CDR3 sequence is 13 residues long. CDR3 loop: CASSLGQHDEQYF. CDR3 in DNA: TGTGCCAGCAGCTTAGGACAGCACGACGAGCAGTACTTC.

By frequency in the sample, this clonotype is medium-sized (0.01 to 0.1%). CDR3 in amino acids: CASSQGLELHNEKLFF. In DNA, the CDR3 is TGTGCCAGCAGCCAGGGGCTTGAGCTCCATAATGAAAAACTGTTTTTT. This chain uses TRBV12-3 or TRBV12-4 with TRBJ1-4, with D possibly being TRBD1 (6 bases). The CDR3 loop spans 16 amino acids. Trimming removed 6 bases at V and 4 bases at J, with 18 bases between.

The chain carries TRBV5-1 and TRBJ2-2, with D perhaps TRBD2 (5 bases). Germline-derived CDR1 and CDR2 are SGHRS and YFSETQ. V was clipped by 7 bases and J by 6 bases, with 13 bases between them. This CDR3 is 13 amino acids long. The CDR3 sequence is CASSLPGAGELFF. Here the CDR3 DNA reads TGCGCCAGCTCCTTACCCGGGGCCGGGGAGCTGTTTTTT. The full variable domain, rest sourced from reference TRBV5-1 and TRBJ2-2, is KAGVTQTPRYLIKTRGQQVTLSCSPISGHRSVSWYQQTPGQGLQFLFEYFSETQRNKGNFPGRFSGRQFSNSRSEMNVSTLELGDSALYLCASSLPGAGELFFGEGSRLTVL.

This clonotype was found many times. The chain recombines TRBV2 with TRBJ2-7; D remains unclear. This CDR3 is built from 12 residues. Trimming took off 3 bases at V and 3 bases at J, with 6 bases between the two ends. Germline V gene lookup returns CDR1 SNHLY and CDR2 FYNNEI. CDR3 residues: CASSEGDYEQYF. As DNA, the CDR3 is TGTGCCAGCAGTGAGGGCGACTACGAGCAGTACTTC.

This clonotype has ten or more counts. This chain connects TRBV6-6 to TRBJ1-6, with 8 bases matching TRBD1. V dropped 2 bases and J dropped 7; count of bases not matched to a gene: 7. The CDR3 runs 16 residues. CDR1 and CDR2 from the germline V gene are MNHNY and SVGAGI (reference sequence). The CDR3 bases are TGTGCCAGCAGTTACCCCCAGGACAGGGACAATTCACCCCTCCACTTT. The encoded protein is CASSYPQDRDNSPLHF.

There are many counts of this clonotype. CDR3 nucleotides: TGCAGCGTTTCGAGCGGGGACCCCTACGAGCAGTACTTC. This encodes CSVSSGDPYEQYF. The V gene is TRBV29-1, the J gene TRBJ2-7; 7 nucleotides align to TRBD2. Germline trimming cut 5 bases from V and 2 bases from J; bases unmatched to any gene: 6. The germline gives CDR1 SQVTM, CDR2 ANQGSEA. This CDR3 has 13 residues.

V is TRBV6-1 and J is TRBJ2-1; 10 bases match TRBD2. Germline assignment: CDR1 MNHNS and CDR2 SASEGT. CDR3 length equals 16 residues. J was trimmed by 7 bases and V by 6 bases; bases with no gene match: 12. The CDR3 sequence: CASSPLAGRTRNEQFF. Written as DNA, the CDR3 is TGTGCCAGCAGCCCACTAGCGGGGAGAACACGGAATGAGCAGTTCTTC.

A word on this clonotype: A junction end diverges from the germline sequence, so it may reflect a read error. V gene TRBV10-3 combines with J gene TRBJ1-1; D perhaps matches TRBD1 (5 bases). The CDR3 length is 13 residues. Germline loops: CDR1 ENHRY, CDR2 SYGVKD. The CDR3 DNA reads as TGTGCCATCAGTGACAGGGTGAACACCGAAGCTTTCTTT. It encodes CAISDRVNTEAFF.

At least ten counts were recorded for this clonotype. The chain couples TRBV28 to TRBJ2-1; 7 bases are a match to TRBD2. Germline assignment: CDR1 MDHEN and CDR2 SYDVKM. The CDR3 has 15 residues. The V and J ends lost 6 bases and 8 bases, in that order; junction bases with no gene match: 13. CDR3 amino acids: CASRGRGGRFHEQFF. DNA for the CDR3: TGTGCCAGCAGGGGACGGGGCGGGAGATTCCATGAGCAGTTCTTC.

This clonotype occurred a few times. The chain couples TRBV6-1 to TRBJ1-6; a weak D match, TRBD1 (5 bases). Germline V CDR1 and CDR2: MNHNS, SASEGT. The CDR3 runs 18 residues. V lost 6 bases, J lost 9 bases, and 27 bases lay in between. CDR3 region: CASRTEVVRGGRGSPLHF. The CDR3 coding sequence is TGTGCCAGCAGGACTGAGGTGGTTAGGGGCGGTCGCGGTTCACCCCTCCACTTT.

V gene TRBV20-1 combines with J gene TRBJ2-3; perhaps TRBD2 as D (6 bases). Germline CDR1 reads DFQATT; CDR2 reads SNEGSKA (reference sequence). The CDR3 is 16 residues long. Trimming removed 5 bases from V and 7 bases from J, with 25 bases in between. The CDR3 coding sequence is TGCAGTGCTGGGGGAGGAAACCTAGACTGGGGGAATACGCAGTATTTT. Protein product: CSAGGGNLDWGNTQYF.